This TCR beta chain was retrieved from a study of blood T cell repertoires in COVID-19. The assay was immunoSEQ multiplex PCR, and TCRdb's table has in-frame clones only and misses some. The repertoire includes more than 65,000 clones, about 85% of them detected once, and just under 6% sits in the top ten. This CDR3 comprises 18 residues. Trimming left V 2 bases short and J 5 bases short, with 24 bases between. CDR1 is SGHVS, CDR2 FQNEAQ, per germline. The TCR was taken from a man aged 55 to 70 with active or convalescent COVID-19. The specimen was peripheral blood. The rearrangement uses TRBV7-8 and TRBJ2-5; perhaps TRBD1 as D (5 bases). CDR3 DNA sequence: TGTGCCAGCAGCTTATACCCACCAGGGTCGACCCATTTGGAGACCCAGTACTTC. It codes for CASSLYPPGSTHLETQYF.